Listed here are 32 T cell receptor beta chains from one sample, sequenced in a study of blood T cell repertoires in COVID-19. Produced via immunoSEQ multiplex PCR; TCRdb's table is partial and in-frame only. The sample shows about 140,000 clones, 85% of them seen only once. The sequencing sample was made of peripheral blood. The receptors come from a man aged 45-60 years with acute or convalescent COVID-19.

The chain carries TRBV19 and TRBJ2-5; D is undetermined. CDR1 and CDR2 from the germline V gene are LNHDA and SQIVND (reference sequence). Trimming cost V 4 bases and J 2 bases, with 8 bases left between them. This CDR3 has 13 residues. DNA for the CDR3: TGTGCCAGTAGTAGACGGGTTCAAGAGACCCAGTACTTC. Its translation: CASSRRVQETQYF.

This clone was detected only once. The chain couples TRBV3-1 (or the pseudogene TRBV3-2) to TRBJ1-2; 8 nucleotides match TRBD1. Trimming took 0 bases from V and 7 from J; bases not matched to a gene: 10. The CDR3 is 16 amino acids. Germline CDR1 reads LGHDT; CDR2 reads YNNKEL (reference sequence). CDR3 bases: TGTGCCAGCAGCCAAGATCTTGGGGGCAGGGGGCTTGGCTACACCTTC. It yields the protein CASSQDLGGRGLGYTF.

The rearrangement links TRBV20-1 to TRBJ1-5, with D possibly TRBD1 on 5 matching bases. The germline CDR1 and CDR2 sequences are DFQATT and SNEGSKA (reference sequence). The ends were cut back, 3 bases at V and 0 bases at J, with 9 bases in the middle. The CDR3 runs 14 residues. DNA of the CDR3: TGCAGTGCTAGTTGGGGGGGTAGCAATCAGCCCCAGCATTTT. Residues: CSASWGGSNQPQHF.

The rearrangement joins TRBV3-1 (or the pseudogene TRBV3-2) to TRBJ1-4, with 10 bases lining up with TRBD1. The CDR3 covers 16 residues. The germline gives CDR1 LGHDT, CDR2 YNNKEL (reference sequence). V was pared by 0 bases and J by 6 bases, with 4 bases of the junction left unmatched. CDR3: CASSQDVGTGDEKLFF. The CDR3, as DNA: TGTGCCAGCAGCCAAGATGTTGGGACAGGGGATGAAAAACTGTTTTTT.

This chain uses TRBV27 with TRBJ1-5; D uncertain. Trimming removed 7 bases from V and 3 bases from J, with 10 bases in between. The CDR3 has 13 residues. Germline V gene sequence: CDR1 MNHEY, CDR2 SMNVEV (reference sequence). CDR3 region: CASKPSTNQPQHF. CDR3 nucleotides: TGTGCCAGCAAACCCAGTACCAATCAGCCCCAGCATTTT.

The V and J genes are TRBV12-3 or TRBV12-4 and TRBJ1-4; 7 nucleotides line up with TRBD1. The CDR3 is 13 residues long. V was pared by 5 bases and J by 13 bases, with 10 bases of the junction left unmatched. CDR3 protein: CASSPQGVGSLFF. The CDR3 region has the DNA TGTGCCAGCAGTCCCCAGGGGGTGGGGTCACTGTTTTTT.

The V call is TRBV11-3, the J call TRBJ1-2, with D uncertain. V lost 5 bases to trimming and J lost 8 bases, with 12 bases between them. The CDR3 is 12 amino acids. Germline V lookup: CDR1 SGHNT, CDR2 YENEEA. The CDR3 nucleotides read TGTGCCAGCAGCAGGGAGGCAGGAGGCTACACCTTC. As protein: CASSREAGGYTF.

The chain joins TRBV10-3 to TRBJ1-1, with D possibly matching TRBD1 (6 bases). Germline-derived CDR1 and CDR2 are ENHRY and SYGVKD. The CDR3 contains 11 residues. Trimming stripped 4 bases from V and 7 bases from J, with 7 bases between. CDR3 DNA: TGTGCCATCAGTGGACAGGTTGAAGCTTTCTTT. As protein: CAISGQVEAFF.

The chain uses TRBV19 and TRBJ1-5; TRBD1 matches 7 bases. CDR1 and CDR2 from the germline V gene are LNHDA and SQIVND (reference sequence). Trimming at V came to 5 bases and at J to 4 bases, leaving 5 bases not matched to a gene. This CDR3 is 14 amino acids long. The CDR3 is CASSLTGSNQPQHF. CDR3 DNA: TGTGCCAGTAGTCTGACAGGGTCAAATCAGCCCCAGCATTTT. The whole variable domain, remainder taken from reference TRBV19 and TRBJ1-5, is DGGITQSPKYLFRKEGQNVTLSCEQNLNHDAMYWYRQDPGQGLRLIYYSQIVNDFQKGDIAEGYSVSREKKESFPLTVTSAQKNPTAFYLCASSLTGSNQPQHFGDGTRLSIL.

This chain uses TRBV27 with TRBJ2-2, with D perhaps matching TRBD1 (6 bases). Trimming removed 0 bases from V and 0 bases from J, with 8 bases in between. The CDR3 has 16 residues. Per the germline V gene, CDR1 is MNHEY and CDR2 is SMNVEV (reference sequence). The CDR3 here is CASSLSGQTNTGELFF. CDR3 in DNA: TGTGCCAGCAGTTTATCCGGACAGACGAACACCGGGGAGCTGTTTTTT.

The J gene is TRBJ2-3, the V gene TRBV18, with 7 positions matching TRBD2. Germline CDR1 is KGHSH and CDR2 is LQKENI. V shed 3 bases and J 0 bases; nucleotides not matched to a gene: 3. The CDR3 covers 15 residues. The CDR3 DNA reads TGTGCCAGCTCACCTCGAGCGGGGAGCACAGATACGCAGTATTTT. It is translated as CASSPRAGSTDTQYF.

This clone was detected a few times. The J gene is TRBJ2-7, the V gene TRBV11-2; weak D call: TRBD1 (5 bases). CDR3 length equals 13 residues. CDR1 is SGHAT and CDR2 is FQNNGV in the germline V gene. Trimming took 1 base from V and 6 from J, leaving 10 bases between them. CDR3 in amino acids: CASSLGAGFEQYF. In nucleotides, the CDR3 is TGTGCCAGCAGCTTAGGCGCAGGGTTCGAGCAGTACTTC.

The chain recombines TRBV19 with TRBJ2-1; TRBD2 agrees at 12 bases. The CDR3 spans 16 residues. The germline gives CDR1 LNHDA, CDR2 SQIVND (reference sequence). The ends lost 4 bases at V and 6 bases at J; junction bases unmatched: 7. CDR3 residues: CASSKPGLAGSNEQFF. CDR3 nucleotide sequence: TGTGCCAGTAGTAAACCGGGACTAGCGGGCTCCAATGAGCAGTTCTTC. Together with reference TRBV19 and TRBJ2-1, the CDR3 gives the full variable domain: DGGITQSPKYLFRKEGQNVTLSCEQNLNHDAMYWYRQDPGQGLRLIYYSQIVNDFQKGDIAEGYSVSREKKESFPLTVTSAQKNPTAFYLCASSKPGLAGSNEQFFGPGTRLTVL.

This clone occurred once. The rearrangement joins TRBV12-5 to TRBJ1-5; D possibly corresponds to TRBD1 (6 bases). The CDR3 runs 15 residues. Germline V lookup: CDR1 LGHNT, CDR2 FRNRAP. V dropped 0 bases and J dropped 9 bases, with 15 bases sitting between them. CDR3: CASGLVVQGRAPQHF. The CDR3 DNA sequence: TGTGCTAGTGGTTTGGTAGTACAGGGACGTGCGCCCCAGCATTTT.

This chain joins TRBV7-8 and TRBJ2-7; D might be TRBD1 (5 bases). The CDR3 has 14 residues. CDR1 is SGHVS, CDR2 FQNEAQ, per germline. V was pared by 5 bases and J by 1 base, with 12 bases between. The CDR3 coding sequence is TGTGCCAGCAGCATCTCCGACAGATCCTACGAGCAGTACTTC. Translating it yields CASSISDRSYEQYF.

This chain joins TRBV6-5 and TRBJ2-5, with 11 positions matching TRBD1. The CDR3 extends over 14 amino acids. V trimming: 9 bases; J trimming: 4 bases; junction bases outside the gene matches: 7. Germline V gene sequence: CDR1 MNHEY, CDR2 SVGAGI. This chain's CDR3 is CASKGQGDGETQYF. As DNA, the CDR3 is TGTGCCAGTAAGGGACAGGGGGACGGAGAGACCCAGTACTTC.

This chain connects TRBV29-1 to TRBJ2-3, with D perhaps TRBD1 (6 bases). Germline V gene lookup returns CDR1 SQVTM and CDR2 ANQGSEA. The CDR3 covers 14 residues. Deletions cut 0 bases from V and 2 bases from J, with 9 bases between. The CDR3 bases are TGCAGCGTTGAAGATGGACAGTACACAGATACGCAGTATTTT. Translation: CSVEDGQYTDTQYF.

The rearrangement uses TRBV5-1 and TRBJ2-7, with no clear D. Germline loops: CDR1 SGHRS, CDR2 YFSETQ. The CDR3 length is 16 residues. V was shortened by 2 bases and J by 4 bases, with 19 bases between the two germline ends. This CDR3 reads CASSFTELQGTYEQYF. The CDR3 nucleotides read TGCGCCAGCAGCTTCACGGAGCTTCAAGGAACGTACGAGCAGTACTTC.

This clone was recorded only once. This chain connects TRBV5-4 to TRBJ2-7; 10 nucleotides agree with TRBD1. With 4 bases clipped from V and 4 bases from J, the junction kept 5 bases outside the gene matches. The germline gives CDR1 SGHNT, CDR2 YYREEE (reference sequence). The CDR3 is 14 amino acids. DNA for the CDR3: TGTGCCAGCAGCAGACAGGGGGCAAGGTACGAGCAGTACTTC. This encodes CASSRQGARYEQYF.

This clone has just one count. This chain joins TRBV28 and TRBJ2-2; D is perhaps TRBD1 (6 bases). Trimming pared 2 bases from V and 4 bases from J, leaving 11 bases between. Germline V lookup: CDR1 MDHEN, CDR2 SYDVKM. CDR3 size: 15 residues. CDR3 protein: CASSLAGAGTGELFF. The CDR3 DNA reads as TGTGCCAGCAGTTTAGCAGGGGCAGGCACCGGGGAGCTGTTTTTT.

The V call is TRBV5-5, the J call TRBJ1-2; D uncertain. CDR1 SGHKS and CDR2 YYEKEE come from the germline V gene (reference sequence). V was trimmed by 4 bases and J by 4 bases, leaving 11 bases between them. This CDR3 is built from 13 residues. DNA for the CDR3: TGTGCCAGCAGCCTGGACCCGGGCTATGGCTACACCTTC. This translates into CASSLDPGYGYTF.

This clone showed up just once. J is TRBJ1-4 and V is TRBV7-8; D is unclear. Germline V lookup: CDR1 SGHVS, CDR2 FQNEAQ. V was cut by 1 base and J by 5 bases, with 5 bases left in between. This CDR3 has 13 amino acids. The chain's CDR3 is CASSLGRNEKLFF. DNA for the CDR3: TGTGCCAGCAGCTTAGGGAGGAATGAAAAACTGTTTTTT.

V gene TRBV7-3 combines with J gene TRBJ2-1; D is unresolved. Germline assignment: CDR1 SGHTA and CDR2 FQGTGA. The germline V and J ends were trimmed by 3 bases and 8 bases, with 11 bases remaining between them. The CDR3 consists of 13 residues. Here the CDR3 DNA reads TGTGCCAGCAGCTTTGAGTGGTCGGATGAGCAGTTCTTC. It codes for CASSFEWSDEQFF.

The CDR3 here is CASSTQGALGANVLTF. CDR3 bases: TGTGCCAGCAGCACACAGGGAGCTCTCGGGGCCAACGTCCTGACTTTC. The chain joins TRBV9 to TRBJ2-6, with TRBD1 as a possible D gene (6 bases). In germline, CDR1 is SGDLS, CDR2 YYNGEE. Trimming removed 4 bases at V and 4 bases at J, with 15 bases between. There are 16 residues in the CDR3.

The CDR3 DNA reads as TGTGCCAGCAAGGACCCCGGGATTAGTTTCTACGAGCAGTACTTC. Translation: CASKDPGISFYEQYF. This rearrangement joins TRBV6-6 to TRBJ2-7; possibly TRBD2 for D (5 bases). This CDR3 has 15 amino acids. Germline-derived CDR1 and CDR2 are MNHNY and SVGAGI (reference sequence). V lost 7 bases and J 3 bases, leaving 19 bases between the germline ends.

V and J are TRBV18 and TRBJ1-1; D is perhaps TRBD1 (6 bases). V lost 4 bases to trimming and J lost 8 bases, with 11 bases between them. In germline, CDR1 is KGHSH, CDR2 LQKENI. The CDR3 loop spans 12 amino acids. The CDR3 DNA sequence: TGTGCCAGCTCACTTTTGGACAGAGAAGCTTTCTTT. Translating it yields CASSLLDREAFF. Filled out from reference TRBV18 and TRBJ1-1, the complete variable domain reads NAGVMQNPRHLVRRRGQEARLRCSPMKGHSHVYWYRQLPEEGLKFMVYLQKENIIDESGMPKERFSAEFPKEGPSILRIQQVVRGDSAAYFCASSLLDREAFFGQGTRLTVV.

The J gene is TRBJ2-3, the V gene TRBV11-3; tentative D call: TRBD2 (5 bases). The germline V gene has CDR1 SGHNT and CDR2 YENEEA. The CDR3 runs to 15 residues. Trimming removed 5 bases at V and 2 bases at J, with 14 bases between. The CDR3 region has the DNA TGTGCCAGCAGCGTAGGCGGACTCCTCACAGATACGCAGTATTTT. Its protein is CASSVGGLLTDTQYF.

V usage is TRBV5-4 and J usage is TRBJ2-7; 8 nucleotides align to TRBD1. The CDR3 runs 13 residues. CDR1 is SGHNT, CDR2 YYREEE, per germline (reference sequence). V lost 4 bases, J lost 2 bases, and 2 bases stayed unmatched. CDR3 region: CASSGGQAYEQYF. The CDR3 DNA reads TGTGCCAGCAGCGGGGGACAGGCCTACGAGCAGTACTTC.

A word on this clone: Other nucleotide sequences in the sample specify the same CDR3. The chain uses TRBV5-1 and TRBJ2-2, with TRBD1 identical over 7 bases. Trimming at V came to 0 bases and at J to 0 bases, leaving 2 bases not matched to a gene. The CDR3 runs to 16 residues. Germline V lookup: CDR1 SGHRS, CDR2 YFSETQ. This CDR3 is CASSLGQGANTGELFF. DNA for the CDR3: TGCGCCAGCAGCTTGGGACAGGGCGCGAACACCGGGGAGCTGTTTTTT.

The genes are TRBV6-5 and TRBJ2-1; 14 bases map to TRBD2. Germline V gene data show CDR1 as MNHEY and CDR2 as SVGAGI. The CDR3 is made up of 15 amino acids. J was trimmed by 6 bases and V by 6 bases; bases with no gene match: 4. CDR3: CASRKGLAGANEQFF. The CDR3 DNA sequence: TGTGCCAGCAGGAAGGGACTAGCGGGGGCCAATGAGCAGTTCTTC.

CDR3 region: CASSLAGTGKETQYF. DNA of the CDR3: TGTGCCAGCAGCTTGGCAGGTACAGGGAAGGAGACCCAGTACTTC. This chain joins TRBV5-5 and TRBJ2-5; weak D call: TRBD1 (6 bases). The CDR3 length is 15 residues. The V end was cut by 0 bases, the J end by 5 bases, with 14 bases between. Germline CDR1 SGHKS, CDR2 YYEKEE (reference sequence).

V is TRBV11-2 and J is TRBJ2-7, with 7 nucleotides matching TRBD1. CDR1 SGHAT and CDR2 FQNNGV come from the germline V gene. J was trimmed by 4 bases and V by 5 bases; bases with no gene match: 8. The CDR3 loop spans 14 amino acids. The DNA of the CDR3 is TGTGCCAGCAGCCGAGACAGGGAGCGGTACGAGCAGTACTTC. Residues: CASSRDRERYEQYF.